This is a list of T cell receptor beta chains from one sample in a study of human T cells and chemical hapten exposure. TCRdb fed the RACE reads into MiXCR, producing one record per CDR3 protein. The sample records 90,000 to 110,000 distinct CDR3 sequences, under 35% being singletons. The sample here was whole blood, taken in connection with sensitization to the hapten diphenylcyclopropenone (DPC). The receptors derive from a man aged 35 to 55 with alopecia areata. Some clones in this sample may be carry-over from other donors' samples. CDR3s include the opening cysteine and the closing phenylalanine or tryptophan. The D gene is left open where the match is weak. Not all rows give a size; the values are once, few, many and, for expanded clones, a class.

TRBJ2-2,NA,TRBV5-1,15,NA,CASSPLPGPTGELFF,TGCGCCAGCAGCCCACTCCCTGGCCCCACCGGGGAGCTGTTTTTT
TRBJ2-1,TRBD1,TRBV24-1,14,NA,CATNHGTDYNEQFF,TGTGCCACCAACCACGGGACAGACTACAATGAGCAGTTCTTC
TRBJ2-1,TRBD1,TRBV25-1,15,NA,CASPWTGSSYNEQFF,TGTGCCAGCCCTTGGACAGGGAGCTCCTACAATGAGCAGTTCTTC
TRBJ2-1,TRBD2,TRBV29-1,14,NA,CSAVGLAIPNEQFF,TGCAGCGCTGTGGGACTAGCCATACCCAATGAGCAGTTCTTC
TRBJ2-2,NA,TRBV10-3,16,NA,CAIREAGDHTTGELFF,TGTGCCATCAGGGAAGCAGGGGATCACACCACCGGGGAGCTGTTTTTT
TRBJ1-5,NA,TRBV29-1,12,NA,CSVGLGDQPQHF,TGCAGCGTTGGTCTGGGTGATCAGCCCCAGCATTTT
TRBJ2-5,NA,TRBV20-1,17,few,CSARDTLGLEDQETQYF,TGCAGTGCTAGAGATACATTGGGACTTGAGGACCAAGAGACCCAGTACTTC
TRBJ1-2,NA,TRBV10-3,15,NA,CASLLGQGQGYGYTF,TGTGCCTCCCTTCTGGGGCAGGGGCAAGGCTATGGCTACACCTTC
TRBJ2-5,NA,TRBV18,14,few,CASSPTRGGETQYF,TGTGCCAGCTCACCAACCCGGGGAGGAGAGACCCAGTACTTC
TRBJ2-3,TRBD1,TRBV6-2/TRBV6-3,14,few,CASSYQGATDTQYF,TGTGCCAGCAGTTACCAGGGGGCAACAGATACGCAGTATTTT
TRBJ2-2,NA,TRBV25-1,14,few,CASSAPGYTGELFF,TGTGCCAGCAGTGCTCCGGGCTACACCGGGGAGCTGTTTTTT
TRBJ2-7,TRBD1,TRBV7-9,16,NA,CASSPPTGEGAYEQYF,TGTGCCAGCAGCCCCCCTACAGGGGAAGGCGCCTACGAGCAGTACTTC
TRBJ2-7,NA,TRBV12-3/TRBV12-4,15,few,CASSFGAKGAYEQYF,TGTGCCAGCAGTTTTGGTGCCAAAGGGGCCTACGAGCAGTACTTC
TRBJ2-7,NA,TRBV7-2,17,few,CASSPLGFGGGASEQYF,TGTGCCAGCAGCCCATTGGGTTTCGGAGGGGGCGCCTCCGAGCAGTACTTC
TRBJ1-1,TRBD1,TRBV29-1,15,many,CSVVKTGTANTEAFF,TGCAGCGTTGTAAAGACTGGGACAGCGAACACTGAAGCTTTCTTT
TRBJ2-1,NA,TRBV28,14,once,CASIPGEVTGEQFF,TGTGCCAGCATTCCCGGGGAGGTCACGGGTGAGCAGTTCTTC
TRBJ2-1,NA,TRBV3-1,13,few,CASSQLSYNEQFF,TGTGCCAGCAGCCAACTCTCCTACAATGAGCAGTTCTTC
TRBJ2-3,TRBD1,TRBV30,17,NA,CAWSPARLTGAADTQYF,TGTGCCTGGAGTCCGGCCCGCTTGACAGGGGCCGCAGATACGCAGTATTTT
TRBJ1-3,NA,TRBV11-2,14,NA,CASSLAHSGNTIYF,TGTGCCAGCAGCCTGGCCCACTCTGGAAACACCATATATTTT
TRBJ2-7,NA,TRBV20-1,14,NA,CSAVKSSVWYEQYF,TGCAGTGCCGTAAAGTCTAGCGTGTGGTACGAGCAGTACTTC
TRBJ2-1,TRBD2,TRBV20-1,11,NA,CSASGINEQFF,TGCAGTGCCAGCGGGATCAATGAGCAGTTCTTC
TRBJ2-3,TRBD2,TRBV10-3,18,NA,CAIRGSSGGRTDTDTQYF,TGTGCCATCAGGGGGTCTAGCGGGGGACGCACGGACACAGATACGCAGTATTTT
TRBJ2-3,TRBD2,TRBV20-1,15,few,CSARRTSGRTDTQYF,TGCAGTGCCCGCAGGACTAGCGGCCGAACAGATACGCAGTATTTT
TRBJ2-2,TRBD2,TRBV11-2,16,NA,CASSFSGTSGKGELFF,TGTGCCAGCAGCTTTTCGGGGACTAGCGGGAAGGGGGAGCTGTTTTTT
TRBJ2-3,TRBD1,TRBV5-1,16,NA,CASSLGTGSYTDTQYF,TGCGCCAGCAGCTTGGGGACAGGGTCTTACACAGATACGCAGTATTTT
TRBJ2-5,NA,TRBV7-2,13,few,CASAMWHQQTQYF,TGTGCCAGCGCCATGTGGCACCAGCAGACCCAGTACTTC
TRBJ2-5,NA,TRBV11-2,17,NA,CASSLIQRGGFEETQYF,TGTGCCAGCAGCTTAATCCAGCGTGGGGGGTTTGAGGAGACCCAGTACTTC
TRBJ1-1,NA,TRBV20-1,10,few,CSAERTEAFF,TGCAGTGCTGAGAGGACTGAAGCTTTCTTT
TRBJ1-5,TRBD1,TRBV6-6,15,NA,CASSTGQGGYQPQHF,TGTGCCAGCAGTACAGGACAGGGAGGGTATCAGCCCCAGCATTTT
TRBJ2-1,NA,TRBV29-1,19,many,CSVGAPGAGQLLPNNEQFF,TGCAGCGTTGGCGCTCCGGGGGCGGGCCAACTCCTACCTAACAATGAGCAGTTCTTC
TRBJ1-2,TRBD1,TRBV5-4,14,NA,CASSRGQGNYGYTF,TGTGCCAGCAGCAGGGGACAGGGAAACTATGGCTACACCTTC
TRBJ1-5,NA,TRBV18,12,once,CASSPSGQPQHF,TGTGCCAGCTCACCATCAGGTCAGCCCCAGCATTTT
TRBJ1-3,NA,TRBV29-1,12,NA,CSVEGRGNTIYF,TGCAGCGTTGAGGGACGAGGAAACACCATATATTTT
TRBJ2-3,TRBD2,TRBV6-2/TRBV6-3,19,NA,CASSYSRLAGFLGTDTQYF,TGTGCCAGCAGTTACTCTCGGCTAGCGGGGTTTCTGGGCACAGATACGCAGTATTTT
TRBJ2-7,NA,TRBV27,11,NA,CASSSSYEQYF,TGTGCCAGCAGTTCCAGCTACGAGCAGTACTTC
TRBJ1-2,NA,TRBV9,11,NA,CASSAQYGYTF,TGTGCCAGCAGCGCACAATATGGCTACACCTTC
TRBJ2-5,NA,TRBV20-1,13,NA,CSARGGYQETQYF,TGCAGTGCTAGAGGGGGGTACCAAGAGACCCAGTACTTC
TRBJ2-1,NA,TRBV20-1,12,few,CSARRSENEQFF,TGCAGTGCTCGTCGGAGTGAGAATGAGCAGTTCTTC
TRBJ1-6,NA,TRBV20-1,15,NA,CSARDLRGLNSPLHF,TGCAGTGCTAGAGATCTTCGGGGGTTAAATTCACCCCTCCACTTT
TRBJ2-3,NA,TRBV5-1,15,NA,CASSLESGKADTQYF,TGCGCCAGCAGCTTGGAGTCAGGGAAGGCAGATACGCAGTATTTT
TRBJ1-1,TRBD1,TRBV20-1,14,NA,CSASWDRGRSEAFF,TGCAGTGCTTCCTGGGACAGGGGGCGTTCTGAAGCTTTCTTT
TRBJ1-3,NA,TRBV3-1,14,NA,CASSQVGAGNTIYF,TGTGCCAGCAGCCAAGTCGGGGCTGGAAACACCATATATTTT
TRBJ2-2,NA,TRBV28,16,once,CASNVGAGTNTGELFF,TGTGCCAGCAACGTAGGGGCAGGGACGAACACCGGGGAGCTGTTTTTT
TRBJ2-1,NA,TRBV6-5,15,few,CATRPGGSSYNEQFF,TGTGCCACCCGGCCCGGTGGGAGCTCCTACAATGAGCAGTTCTTC
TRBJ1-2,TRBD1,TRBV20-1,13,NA,CSARVGTVYGYTF,TGCAGTGCTAGAGTGGGGACAGTCTATGGCTACACCTTC
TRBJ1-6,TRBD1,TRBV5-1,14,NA,CASSLGQGVSPLHF,TGCGCCAGCAGCTTGGGACAGGGGGTCTCACCCCTCCACTTT
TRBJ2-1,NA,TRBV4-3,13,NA,CASSQFSRAEQFF,TGTGCCAGCAGCCAATTTAGTAGGGCTGAGCAGTTCTTC
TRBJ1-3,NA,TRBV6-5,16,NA,CASSFRTETSGNTIYF,TGTGCCAGCAGTTTCCGGACAGAAACCTCTGGAAACACCATATATTTT
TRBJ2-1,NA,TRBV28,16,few,CASSSLWARDIDEQFF,TGTGCCAGCAGTTCGCTTTGGGCTCGGGACATCGATGAGCAGTTCTTC
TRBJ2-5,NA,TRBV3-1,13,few,CASSQYEMETQYF,TGTGCCAGCAGCCAGTACGAGATGGAGACCCAGTACTTC